This entry lists 10 T cell receptor beta chains sequenced from one sample in a study of shared clonotypes between healthy human individuals. Method: immunoSEQ multiplex PCR; TCRdb's copy keeps in-frame clones and lacks some. This sample has millions of clones, with 90% to 95% found just once. Sequencing used naive CD4+ T cells sorted from blood. Described subset: CD45RA+ positively selected. These receptors were taken from a man between 18 and 35 years old in good health.

The chain links TRBV7-2 to TRBJ1-2; 7 bases match TRBD1. The length of the CDR3 is 14 residues. V trimming: 5 bases; J trimming: 5 bases; junction bases outside the gene matches: 8. CDR1 and CDR2 (germline): SGHTA, FQGNSA. The CDR3 region has the DNA TGTGCCAGCAGCGCCGGGACAGAGCTTTATGGCTACACCTTC. It is translated as CASSAGTELYGYTF.

The rearrangement uses TRBV9 and TRBJ1-2; 12 bases are a match to TRBD1. The V gene end was trimmed by 3 bases and the J gene end by 5 bases; junction bases not matched to a gene: 5. CDR3 length equals 15 residues. Germline V gives CDR1 SGDLS, CDR2 YYNGEE. This CDR3 is CASSARDRGQYGYTF. Here the CDR3 DNA reads TGTGCCAGCAGCGCCCGGGACAGGGGGCAGTATGGCTACACCTTC.

V and J are TRBV5-1 and TRBJ1-1, with 7 bases that match TRBD1. CDR1 and CDR2 from the germline V gene are SGHRS and YFSETQ. V shed 0 bases, J shed 3 bases, and the junction held 8 bases outside the gene matches. CDR3 length equals 16 residues. CDR3 residues: CASSLGGPGGHTEAFF. In DNA, the CDR3 is TGCGCCAGCAGCTTGGGTGGGCCAGGGGGTCACACTGAAGCTTTCTTT.

This clone was recorded a few times. The J gene is TRBJ2-2, the V gene TRBV2, with D possibly being TRBD2 (5 bases). Germline V gene lookup returns CDR1 SNHLY and CDR2 FYNNEI. The CDR3 sequence is 14 residues long. V lost 2 bases and J lost 10, with 14 bases in between. Here the CDR3 reads CASSENLSGTELFF. CDR3 bases: TGTGCCAGCAGTGAAAACCTATCGGGAACGGAGCTGTTTTTT.

In its sample, this clone was seen once. The chain uses TRBV28 and TRBJ1-4, with 10 nucleotides matching TRBD1. The V segment lost 4 bases and the J segment 7 bases; nucleotides outside the gene matches: 3. The germline V gene encodes CDR1 MDHEN and CDR2 SYDVKM. The CDR3 spans 14 residues. CDR3 amino acids: CASSSGQGTEKLFF. The CDR3 DNA reads as TGTGCCAGCAGTTCGGGACAGGGGACTGAAAAACTGTTTTTT.

This chain links TRBV30 with TRBJ2-1; TRBD2 agrees at 9 bases. This CDR3 is 17 amino acids long. The germline V gene has CDR1 GTSNPN and CDR2 SVGIG (reference sequence). Trimming removed 1 base from V and 10 bases from J; junction bases left unmatched: 17. The CDR3 bases are TGTGCCTGGAGTGGCTCTTTTAGCGGGAGCCTCGACGGGGAGCAGTTCTTC. Protein: CAWSGSFSGSLDGEQFF.

This rearrangement joins TRBV6-1 to TRBJ1-1; D is perhaps TRBD1 (6 bases). This CDR3 has 14 amino acids. Trimming took 6 bases from V and 4 from J, leaving 15 bases between them. The V gene's germline CDR1 is MNHNS and CDR2 SASEGT. This CDR3 is CASSPQGSVTEAFF. The CDR3 coding sequence is TGTGCCAGCAGCCCACAGGGATCGGTCACTGAAGCTTTCTTT.

This clone is a singleton in its sample. The chain is built from TRBV15 and TRBJ1-1, with no clear D. With 0 bases removed from V and 8 bases from J, the gap between germline ends came to 13 bases. CDR3 length: 14 residues. Germline assignment: CDR1 LNHNV and CDR2 YYDKDF (reference sequence). As DNA, the CDR3 is TGTGCCACCAGCAGAGATCGCTCCCCAGCCGAAGCTTTCTTT. Residues: CATSRDRSPAEAFF.

In regard to this clone: Other DNA sequences within the sample encode an identical CDR3. The chain uses TRBV7-9 and TRBJ1-3; 7 bases agree with TRBD1. The CDR3 contains 15 residues. The junction had 3 bases not matched to a gene; V was cut back by 0 bases and J by 4 bases. CDR1 is SEHNR, CDR2 FQNEAQ, per germline (reference sequence). The CDR3 here is CASSLAGGAGNTIYF. CDR3 sequence (DNA): TGTGCCAGCAGCTTAGCAGGGGGCGCGGGAAACACCATATATTTT. The full variable domain, its missing parts supplied by reference TRBV7-9 and TRBJ1-3, is DTGVSQNPRHKITKRGQNVTFRCDPISEHNRLYWYRQTLGQGPEFLTYFQNEAQLEKSRLLSDRFSAERPKGSFSTLEIQRTEQGDSAMYLCASSLAGGAGNTIYFGEGSWLTVV.

This clone was seen just once. The chain joins TRBV4-1 to TRBJ2-5, with D possibly being TRBD2 (6 bases). CDR3 length: 15 residues. The germline CDR1 and CDR2 sequences are MGHRA and YSYEKL. Trimming removed 0 bases from V and 5 bases from J, with 13 bases in between. CDR3 sequence reads: CASSQEVRREETQYF. CDR3 nucleotide sequence: TGCGCCAGCAGCCAAGAGGTCAGGAGGGAGGAGACCCAGTACTTC.